This T cell receptor (beta chain) was identified during a study of a mutant IDH1 vaccine in newly diagnosed glioma. Study overall: Beforehand, treatment had been radiotherapy, temozolomide, or both; the majority received both. Study findings and constraints: Any relationship between pseudoprogression and changes in top peripheral T cell clonotypes seemed absent.

The time point is: week 11, during vaccination. Every vaccine dose comprised 300 ug of mutant IDH1 20-mer peptide plus topical imiquimod. New astrocytomas of WHO grade 3 or 4 that were IDH1-mutant and ATRX-lost were found in the donors. Only in-frame clones appear in the TCRdb table, and some are missing; sequencing was by immunoSEQ multiplex PCR. Of about 36,000 clones listed, 80% were seen once; the top ten hold around 15%. V lost 0 bases and J lost 6, with 13 bases in between. Germline V gene lookup returns CDR1 SGHRS and CDR2 YFSETQ. CDR3 length: 15 residues. On this clone: As yet, its antigen is unknown.

The starting material was peripheral blood mononuclear cells (PBMCs), obtained from a glioma patient whose treatment included an IDH1 peptide vaccine. This TCR was sampled from a woman in her 30s with glioma. Some clones in this sample may be carry-over from other donors' samples. The V gene is TRBV5-1, the J gene TRBJ2-1, with D possibly matching TRBD1 (5 bases). Written as DNA, the CDR3 is TGCGCCAGCAGCTTGGATGGGGCAGGCGTCAATGAGCAGTTCTTC. Encoded protein: CASSLDGAGVNEQFF.